The rows below give T cell receptor beta chains drawn from one sample of a study of glioma-infiltrating T cells after dendritic cell vaccination. Assay: immunoSEQ multiplex PCR; the TCRdb copy retains only in-frame clones and omits some. The sample yields 72,000 or so clones, around 90% seen once. The material sequenced was blood, taken after dendritic cell vaccination. These receptors originate from a human donor with glioblastoma. CDR3s include the opening cysteine and the closing phenylalanine or tryptophan. The order of the fields is clone size, V gene, D gene, J gene, CDR3 protein, CDR3 DNA. D genes are given only for firm matches. Size values are once, few and many counts, or a class for expanded clones, and some rows have none.

>once|TRBV7-8|-|TRBJ2-2
CASSLGDWGELFF
TGTGCCAGCAGCTTAGGGGACTGGGGGGAGCTGTTTTTT
>-|TRBV5-1|TRBD2|TRBJ2-5
CASSLALAGEETQYF
TGCGCCAGCAGCTTGGCCCTAGCGGGAGAAGAGACCCAGTACTTC
>-|TRBV11-2|-|TRBJ2-5
CASSLVRGSQEAQYF
TGTGCCAGCAGCTTAGTTAGGGGCTCCCAAGAGGCCCAGTACTTC
>-|TRBV7-6|-|TRBJ2-3
CASSPPLRGTDTQYF
TGTGCCAGCAGCCCCCCGTTGAGGGGCACAGATACGCAGTATTTT
>-|TRBV27|-|TRBJ1-2
CASSLGGGGGYTF
TGTGCCAGCAGTTTAGGCGGGGGGGGTGGCTACACCTTC
>-|TRBV2|-|TRBJ1-1
CASSKEDALNTEAFF
TGTGCCAGCAGTAAGGAGGACGCATTGAACACTGAAGCTTTCTTT
>-|TRBV5-1|-|TRBJ2-5
CASRERQLQETQYF
TGCGCCAGCAGGGAAAGACAGCTCCAAGAGACCCAGTACTTC
>-|TRBV14|-|TRBJ2-1
CASSQPTSSYNEQFF
TGTGCCAGCAGCCAACCCACTAGCTCCTACAATGAGCAGTTCTTC
>-|TRBV19|TRBD2|TRBJ2-1
CASSIGGALNEQFF
TGTGCCAGTAGTATCGGGGGGGCTCTGAATGAGCAGTTCTTC
>-|TRBV21-1|-|TRBJ2-7
CASSKCGSSYEQYF
TGTGCCAGCAGCAAATGCGGTAGCTCCTACGAGCAGTACTTC
>-|TRBV29-1|TRBD1|TRBJ2-7
CSVPGTDYEQYF
TGCAGCGTACCAGGGACAGACTACGAGCAGTACTTC
>-|TRBV27|TRBD1|TRBJ2-1
CASSLYPGQGAWNEQFF
TGTGCCAGCAGTTTATATCCCGGACAGGGGGCTTGGAATGAGCAGTTCTTC